One sample yielded the 8 T cell receptor beta chains listed below, sequenced in a study of T cell changes during pregnancy in multiple sclerosis. Clones were sequenced by immunoSEQ multiplex PCR, and TCRdb holds only the in-frame ones, with some missing. The data show fewer than 65,000 clones, roughly nine tenths seen once. The input for sequencing was peripheral blood, taken in the first trimester of pregnancy. Receptors originate from a female donor in good health, enrolled as a control in a pregnancy study.

The genes are TRBV7-3 and TRBJ2-3; the match to TRBD2 covers 9 bases. With V trimmed by 10 bases and J by 1 base, 12 bases remained unmatched. The germline gives CDR1 SGHTA, CDR2 FQGTGA. The CDR3 length is 16 residues. CDR3 coding DNA: TGTGCCACCTCCCTGGGAAGCGGGGGGCGCACAGATACGCAGTATTTT. It yields the protein CATSLGSGGRTDTQYF.

The rearrangement links TRBV25-1 to TRBJ2-7; the match to TRBD2 covers 7 bases. This CDR3 contains 16 residues. Germline CDR1 reads MGHDK; CDR2 reads SYGVNS. J was trimmed by 1 base and V by 1 base; bases with no gene match: 7. The CDR3 region is CASSEWYAGESYEQYF. The DNA for the CDR3 is TGTGCCAGCAGTGAATGGTATGCGGGGGAATCCTACGAGCAGTACTTC.

CDR3 residues: CASRPGLAGGLDIQYF. CDR3 DNA sequence: TGTGCCAGCAGACCAGGACTAGCGGGGGGTTTGGACATTCAGTACTTC. V is TRBV27 and J is TRBJ2-4; 14 nucleotides align to TRBD2. V was pared by 6 bases and J by 8 bases, with 9 bases of the junction left unmatched. The CDR3 is 16 residues long. Germline values: CDR1 MNHEY, CDR2 SMNVEV (reference sequence).

CDR3 coding DNA: TGTGCCAGCAGCCGAGGGGGCAGAGGTGCAGATACGCAGTATTTT. It yields the protein CASSRGGRGADTQYF. The chain is built from TRBV11-1 and TRBJ2-3, with 7 bases that match TRBD1. The CDR3 spans 15 residues. V was clipped by 5 bases and J by 4 bases; unmatched bases: 9. CDR1 is SGHAT and CDR2 is FQDESV in the germline V gene (reference sequence).

The V gene is TRBV5-4, the J gene TRBJ1-1, with D tentatively TRBD1 (5 bases). Deletions cut 4 bases from V and 3 bases from J, with 10 bases between. The CDR3 extends over 13 amino acids. CDR1 is SGHNT and CDR2 is YYREEE in the germline V gene (reference sequence). This CDR3 reads CASSPDSYTEAFF. CDR3 nucleotide sequence: TGTGCCAGCAGCCCCGACAGTTACACTGAAGCTTTCTTT. The full variable domain, in which reference TRBV5-4 and TRBJ1-1 provide the parts outside the CDR3, is ETGVTQSPTHLIKTRGQQVTLRCSSQSGHNTVSWYQQALGQGPQFIFQYYREEENGRGNFPPRFSGLQFPNYSSELNVNALELDDSALYLCASSPDSYTEAFFGQGTRLTVV.

The J gene is TRBJ2-2, the V gene TRBV7-2, with D perhaps matching TRBD2 (7 bases). The length of the CDR3 is 13 residues. V was cut by 4 bases and J by 11 bases, with 14 bases left in between. Germline assignment: CDR1 SGHTA and CDR2 FQGNSA. The CDR3 loop is CASSSSGGPELFF. The CDR3 bases are TGTGCCAGCAGCTCATCGGGGGGCCCTGAGCTGTTTTTT.

This chain's CDR3 is CASSPGDRVVYGYTF. For the CDR3, the DNA is TGTGCCAGCAGTCCGGGGGACAGGGTGGTCTATGGCTACACCTTC. This chain connects TRBV7-9 to TRBJ1-2, with 9 nucleotides matching TRBD1. With V trimmed by 6 bases and J by 4 bases, 9 bases remained unmatched. CDR1 is SEHNR and CDR2 is FQNEAQ in the germline V gene (reference sequence). The CDR3 covers 15 residues. Supplemented by reference TRBV7-9 and TRBJ1-2, the full variable domain reads DTGVSQNPRHKITKRGQNVTFRCDPISEHNRLYWYRQTLGQGPEFLTYFQNEAQLEKSRLLSDRFSAERPKGSFSTLEIQRTEQGDSAMYLCASSPGDRVVYGYTFGSGTRLTVV.

The chain is built from TRBV23-1 and TRBJ1-5; the D gene is possibly TRBD1 (6 bases). TRBV23-1 is filed as an ORF, its function uncertain. Trimming left V 0 bases short and J 0 bases short, with 9 bases between. The CDR3 is made up of 16 amino acids. The CDR3 DNA reads as TGCGCCAGCAGTCAATCGGACAGTGATAGCAATCAGCCCCAGCATTTT. It yields the protein CASSQSDSDSNQPQHF.